A single sample is the source of the 20 T cell receptor beta chains below, sequenced in a study of OX40 agonist ivuxolimab in advanced cancers. Data came from immunoSEQ multiplex PCR; TCRdb stores just in-frame clones and leaves some out. The sample contains about 53,000 clones, almost 85% of which appear only once. This material consisted of CD4+ or CD8+ T cells sorted from blood, taken in a trial of the OX40 agonist ivuxolimab. These receptors came from an adult with an advanced solid tumor such as melanoma, head and neck, liver or kidney cancer.

A few counts support this clone. The DNA for the CDR3 is TGTGCCAGCAGCCCCTCACTAGGGCGTGGGGAGCAGTACTTC. This translates into CASSPSLGRGEQYF. J is TRBJ2-7 and V is TRBV7-2; D possibly corresponds to TRBD2 (5 bases). The length of the CDR3 is 14 residues. CDR1 is SGHTA and CDR2 is FQGNSA in the germline V gene. Trimming stripped 5 bases from V and 7 bases from J, with 18 bases between.

This chain uses TRBV29-1 with TRBJ1-1; D is undetermined. The CDR3 sequence is 11 residues long. CDR1 and CDR2 from the germline V gene are SQVTM and ANQGSEA. Trimming took 7 bases from V and 5 from J, leaving 11 bases between them. CDR3 nucleotide sequence: TGCAGCGCCAAAGTGAGTACTGAAGCTTTCTTT. The encoded protein is CSAKVSTEAFF.

The chain links TRBV29-1 to TRBJ2-1, with 8 bases identical to TRBD1. Germline loops: CDR1 SQVTM, CDR2 ANQGSEA. J was trimmed by 1 base and V by 6 bases; bases with no gene match: 5. The CDR3 loop spans 14 amino acids. This CDR3 reads CSVAGGASYNEQFF. The CDR3 nucleotides are TGCAGCGTCGCAGGGGGCGCTTCCTACAATGAGCAGTTCTTC.

The J gene is TRBJ2-1, the V gene TRBV6-6; a possible D gene is TRBD2 (6 bases). The CDR3 has 15 residues. CDR1 and CDR2 from the germline V gene are MNHNY and SVGAGI (reference sequence). Trimming pared 11 bases from V and 7 bases from J, leaving 24 bases between. The CDR3 DNA follows: TGTGCCTCCCACGAGGTCGGGAGAATCGCAAATGAGCAGTTCTTC. Its translation is CASHEVGRIANEQFF.

This clone was recorded once. The chain has TRBV11-3 and TRBJ2-7; D not resolved. V lost 1 base to trimming and J lost 3 bases, with 10 bases between them. Germline-derived CDR1 and CDR2 are SGHNT and YENEEA. The CDR3 runs 14 residues. The CDR3 DNA sequence: TGTGCCAGCAGCTTAGTGTCCCAAAACTACGAGCAGTACTTC. Translated, it gives CASSLVSQNYEQYF.

The CDR3, as DNA: TGTGCCAGCAGTTTACGGACAAAAAACTACGAGCAGTACTTC. Translating it yields CASSLRTKNYEQYF. The chain couples TRBV28 to TRBJ2-7, with D possibly matching TRBD1 (5 bases). There are 14 residues in the CDR3. The germline gives CDR1 MDHEN, CDR2 SYDVKM. V lost 2 bases, J lost 3 bases, and 11 bases lay in between.

The V gene is TRBV7-3, the J gene TRBJ2-3; 8 nucleotides agree with TRBD1. Looked up from germline, CDR1 is SGHTA and CDR2 is FQGTGA. Trimming at V came to 4 bases and at J to 2 bases, leaving 8 bases not matched to a gene. The CDR3 sequence is 16 residues long. The chain's CDR3 is CASSSQRTGFTDTQYF. The CDR3 DNA follows: TGTGCCAGCAGCTCCCAACGGACAGGGTTCACAGATACGCAGTATTTT.

The chain links TRBV7-2 to TRBJ2-3, with a weak D call TRBD2 (5 bases). CDR1 and CDR2 from the germline V gene are SGHTA and FQGNSA. The CDR3 is 14 amino acids. The ends were cut back, 4 bases at V and 5 bases at J, with 13 bases in the middle. As DNA, the CDR3 is TGTGCCAGCAGCTCAAAACTAGTTGGAGATACGCAGTATTTT. Amino acids: CASSSKLVGDTQYF.

The chain recombines TRBV5-4 with TRBJ2-3; D is unresolved. The germline V gene encodes CDR1 SGHNT and CDR2 YYREEE (reference sequence). The CDR3 sequence is 15 residues long. V lost 0 bases to trimming and J lost 0 bases, with 8 bases between them. CDR3 nucleotides: TGTGCCAGCAGCTTGGACGGTGTTAGCACAGATACGCAGTATTTT. Encoded protein: CASSLDGVSTDTQYF.

The V call is TRBV7-8, the J call TRBJ2-1; 11 bases line up with TRBD2. Looked up from germline, CDR1 is SGHVS and CDR2 is FQNEAQ. The CDR3 loop spans 16 amino acids. J gave up 3 bases and V 0 bases, and 1 base lay outside the gene matches. The CDR3 DNA is TGTGCCAGCAGCTTAGCTCTAGCGGGGGGCTACAATGAGCAGTTCTTC. Its protein product is CASSLALAGGYNEQFF.

This rearrangement joins TRBV21-1 to TRBJ1-5; whether TRBD1, the table's D call, matches the DNA was not checked. TRBV21-1 is classified as a pseudogene. CDR3 length: 15 residues. Here the CDR3 reads CASSKRQGRNQPQHF. The CDR3 region has the DNA TGTGCCAGCAGCAAGAGACAGGGGCGGAATCAGCCCCAGCATTTT.

The J gene is TRBJ2-7, the V gene TRBV30, with TRBD2 matching 12 bases. V gave up 5 bases and J gave up 3 bases; unmatched junction bases: 2. The CDR3 is 13 residues long. Looked up from germline, CDR1 is GTSNPN and CDR2 is SVGIG (reference sequence). CDR3 sequence: CAWATSGSYEQYF. In DNA, the CDR3 is TGTGCCTGGGCGACTAGCGGGAGCTACGAGCAGTACTTC.

This chain uses TRBV5-4 with TRBJ1-2; D is unresolved. V was trimmed by 5 bases and J by 4 bases, leaving 15 bases between them. The CDR3 spans 14 residues. The germline CDR1 and CDR2 sequences are SGHNT and YYREEE (reference sequence). CDR3 DNA sequence: TGTGCCAGCAGTATAGGTGACGCGTCCTATGGCTACACCTTC. Translating it yields CASSIGDASYGYTF.

This clone has just a few counts. The rearrangement joins TRBV30 to TRBJ2-7, with a tentative D call TRBD2 (6 bases). The CDR3 covers 17 residues. V lost 4 bases, J lost 0 bases, and 22 bases lay in between. Germline loops: CDR1 GTSNPN, CDR2 SVGIG (reference sequence). For the CDR3, the DNA is TGTGCCTGGACTTACCCCCCGACCGGGACTTTCTCCTACGAGCAGTACTTC. Residues: CAWTYPPTGTFSYEQYF.

The chain joins TRBV11-3 to TRBJ1-2; D gene unclear. This CDR3 comprises 17 residues. Germline CDR1 is SGHNT and CDR2 is YENEEA. V gave up 0 bases and J gave up 1 base, with 15 bases separating them. The CDR3 protein is CASSLDPHRAYNYGYTF. The CDR3 region has the DNA TGTGCCAGCAGCTTAGATCCCCATCGGGCCTATAACTATGGCTACACCTTC.

J is TRBJ1-5 and V is TRBV27; weak D call: TRBD1 (6 bases). Trimming took off 5 bases at V and 2 bases at J, with 19 bases between the two ends. Germline CDR1 is MNHEY and CDR2 is SMNVEV (reference sequence). The CDR3 contains 17 residues. The CDR3 region has the DNA TGTGCCAGCAGTCCACTGTTGGCGGGGGCGGGCAATCAGCCCCAGCATTTT. Its translation: CASSPLLAGAGNQPQHF.

V gene TRBV28 combines with J gene TRBJ1-5; D call uncertain. The germline V and J ends were trimmed by 3 bases and 4 bases, with 16 bases remaining between them. Germline loops: CDR1 MDHEN, CDR2 SYDVKM. This CDR3 has 16 amino acids. This chain's CDR3 is CASSLLRQATNQPQHF. In nucleotides, the CDR3 is TGTGCCAGCAGTTTGCTCCGGCAGGCTACTAATCAGCCCCAGCATTTT.

The chain joins TRBV29-1 to TRBJ2-7; D may be TRBD1 (6 bases). CDR1 and CDR2 (germline): SQVTM, ANQGSEA. The germline V and J ends were trimmed by 3 bases and 2 bases, with 14 bases remaining between them. The CDR3 is 14 residues long. The chain's CDR3 is CSVDFGQGTYEQYF. Here the CDR3 DNA reads TGCAGCGTTGATTTTGGTCAGGGGACCTACGAGCAGTACTTC.

A single count supports this clone. The genes are TRBV27 and TRBJ2-3, with D unclear. This CDR3 has 11 amino acids. CDR1 and CDR2 from the germline V gene are MNHEY and SMNVEV (reference sequence). V lost 8 bases and J lost 3, with 6 bases in between. CDR3 in amino acids: CASHTTDTQYF. Written as DNA, the CDR3 is TGTGCCAGCCACACGACAGATACGCAGTATTTT.

V and J are TRBV11-3 and TRBJ2-2; tentatively, D is TRBD2 (6 bases). CDR1 and CDR2 (germline): SGHNT, YENEEA. This CDR3 comprises 16 residues. V was pared by 1 base and J by 6 bases, with 15 bases between. The CDR3: CASSLAVAAVSGELFF. The CDR3 DNA reads as TGTGCCAGCAGCTTAGCGGTAGCGGCAGTATCCGGGGAGCTGTTTTTT.